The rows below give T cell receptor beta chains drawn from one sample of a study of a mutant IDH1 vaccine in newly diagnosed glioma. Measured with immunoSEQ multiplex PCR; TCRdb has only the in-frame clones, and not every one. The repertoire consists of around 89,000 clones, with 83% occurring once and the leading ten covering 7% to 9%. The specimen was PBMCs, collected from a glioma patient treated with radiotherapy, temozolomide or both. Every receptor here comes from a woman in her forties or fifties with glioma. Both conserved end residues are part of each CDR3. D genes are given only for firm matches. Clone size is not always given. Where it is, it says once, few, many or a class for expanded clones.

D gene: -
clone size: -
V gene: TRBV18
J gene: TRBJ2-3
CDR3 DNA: TGTGCCAGCTCACCACCTATTAGGATTAGCCCGAACTACAGTAGGGCAACAGATACGCAGTATTTT
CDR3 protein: CASSPPIRISPNYSRATDTQYF

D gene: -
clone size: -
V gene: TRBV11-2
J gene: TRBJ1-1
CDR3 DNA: TGTGCCAGCAGCTTAGCATACACTGAAGCTTTCTTT
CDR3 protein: CASSLAYTEAFF

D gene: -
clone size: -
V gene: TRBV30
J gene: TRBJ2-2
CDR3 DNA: TGTGCCTGGAGTCCTACTAGTAGCACCGGGGAGCTGTTTTTT
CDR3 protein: CAWSPTSSTGELFF

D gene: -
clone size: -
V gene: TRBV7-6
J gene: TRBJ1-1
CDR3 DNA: TGTGCCAGCAGCTTAGAGGGCAGGGAAGTGAACACTGAAGCTTTCTTT
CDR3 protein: CASSLEGREVNTEAFF

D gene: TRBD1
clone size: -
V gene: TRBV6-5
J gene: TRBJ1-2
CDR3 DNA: TGTGCCAGCAGTTACTCCGGACAGGGGTCTAATGGCTACACCTTC
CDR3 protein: CASSYSGQGSNGYTF

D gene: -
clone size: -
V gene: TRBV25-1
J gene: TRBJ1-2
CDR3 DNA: TGTGCCAGCAGTTCCCCCGGACGAGGGAGAGATGGCTACACCTTC
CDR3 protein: CASSSPGRGRDGYTF

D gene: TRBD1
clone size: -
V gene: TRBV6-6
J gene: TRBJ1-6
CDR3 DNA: TGTGCCAGCAGCCCTGGGTCAGGGGGCGTGAATTCACCCCTCCACTTT
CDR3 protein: CASSPGSGGVNSPLHF

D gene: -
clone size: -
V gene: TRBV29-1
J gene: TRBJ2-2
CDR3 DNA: TGCAGCGTTGGGCACAGCACCGGGGAGCTGTTTTTT
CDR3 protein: CSVGHSTGELFF

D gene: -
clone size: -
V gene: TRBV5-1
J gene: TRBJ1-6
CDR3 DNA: TGCGCCAGCAGCCAAGAAGTTAATTCACCCCTCCACTTT
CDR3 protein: CASSQEVNSPLHF

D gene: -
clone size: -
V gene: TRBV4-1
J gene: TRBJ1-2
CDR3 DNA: TGCGCCAGCAGTCCACGTGACCCCCCGGTTTCTGGCTACACCTTC
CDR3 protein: CASSPRDPPVSGYTF

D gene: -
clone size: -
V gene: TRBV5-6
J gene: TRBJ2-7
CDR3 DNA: TGTGCCAGCAGCTTCGCGGGGGAGCAGTACTTC
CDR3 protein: CASSFAGEQYF

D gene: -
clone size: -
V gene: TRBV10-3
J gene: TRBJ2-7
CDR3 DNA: TGTGCCATCAGCGGTGGCCCCCCCTACGAGCAGTACTTC
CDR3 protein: CAISGGPPYEQYF

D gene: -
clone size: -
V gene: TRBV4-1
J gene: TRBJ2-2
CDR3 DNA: TGCGCCAGCAGCCAAGGGGGGGTAGGGGAGCTGTTTTTT
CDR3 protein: CASSQGGVGELFF

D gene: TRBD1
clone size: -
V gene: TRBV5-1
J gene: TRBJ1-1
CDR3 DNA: TGCGCCAGCAGGTCCCAAAGACAGGGTAAAAATGAAGCTTTCTTT
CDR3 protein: CASRSQRQGKNEAFF

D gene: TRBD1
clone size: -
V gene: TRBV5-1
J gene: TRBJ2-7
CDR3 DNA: TGCGCCAGCAGCCACGGACAGGGGGATCCCTACGAGCAGTACTTC
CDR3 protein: CASSHGQGDPYEQYF

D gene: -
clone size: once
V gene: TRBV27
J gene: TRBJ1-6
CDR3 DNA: TGTGCCAGCAGTTTAGATTCGAGCTCCTATAATTCACCCCTCCACTTT
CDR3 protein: CASSLDSSSYNSPLHF

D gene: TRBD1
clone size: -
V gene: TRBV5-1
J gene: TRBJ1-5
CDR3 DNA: TGCGCCAGCAGCTTGGAAGGGACAGCACCTTATAGCAATCAGCCCCAGCATTTT
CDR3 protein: CASSLEGTAPYSNQPQHF

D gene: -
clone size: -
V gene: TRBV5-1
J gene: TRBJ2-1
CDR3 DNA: TGCGCCAGCAGCTTGGCCTCGGACAGCAATGAGCAGTTCTTC
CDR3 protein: CASSLASDSNEQFF

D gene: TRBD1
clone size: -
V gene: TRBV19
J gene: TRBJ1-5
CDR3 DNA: TGTGCCAGTAGTATCGGGACAGGGCCTCGCAATCAGCCCCAGCATTTT
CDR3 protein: CASSIGTGPRNQPQHF

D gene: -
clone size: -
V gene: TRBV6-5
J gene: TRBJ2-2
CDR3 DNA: TGTGCCAGCAGTTACTCGGGATCCACCGGGGAGCTGTTTTTT
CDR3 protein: CASSYSGSTGELFF

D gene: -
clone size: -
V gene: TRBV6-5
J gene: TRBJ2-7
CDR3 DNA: TGTGCCAGCAGTAACCGGGACCCAAGGGGCGAGCAGTACTTC
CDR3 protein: CASSNRDPRGEQYF

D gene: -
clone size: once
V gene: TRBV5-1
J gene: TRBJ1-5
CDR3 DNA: TGCGCCAGCAGCTTGCCCGGGGACAATCAGCCCCAGCATTTT
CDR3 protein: CASSLPGDNQPQHF

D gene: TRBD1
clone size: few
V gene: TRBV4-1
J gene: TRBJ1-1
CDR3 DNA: TGCGCCAGCAGCCACCCAGGGGGGCTTGGGGAAGCTTTCTTT
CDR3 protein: CASSHPGGLGEAFF

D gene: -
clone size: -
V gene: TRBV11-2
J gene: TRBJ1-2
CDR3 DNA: TGTGCCAGCAGCTTAGATCCTATAGGGGTTTACTATGGCTACACCTTC
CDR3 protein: CASSLDPIGVYYGYTF

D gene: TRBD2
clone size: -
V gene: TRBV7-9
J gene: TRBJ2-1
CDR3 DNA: TGTGCCAGCAGCCCACTAGCGGGGCTTGAATACAATGAGCAGTTCTTC
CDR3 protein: CASSPLAGLEYNEQFF

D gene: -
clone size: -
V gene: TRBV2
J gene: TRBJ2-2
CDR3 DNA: TGTGCCAGCCGGAGAGACACCGGGGAGCTGTTTTTT
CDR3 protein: CASRRDTGELFF

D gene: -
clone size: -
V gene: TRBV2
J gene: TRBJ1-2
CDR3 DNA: TGTGCCAGCATGAGGACAGAACCTAATGGCTACACCTTC
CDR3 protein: CASMRTEPNGYTF

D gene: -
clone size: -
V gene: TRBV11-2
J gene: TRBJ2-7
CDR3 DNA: TGTGCCAGCAGCTTGAGGCGGGACGGATCCTACGAGCAGTACTTC
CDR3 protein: CASSLRRDGSYEQYF

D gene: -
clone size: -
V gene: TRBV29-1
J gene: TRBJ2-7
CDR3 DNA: TGCAGCGTCGGGGACTCTTACGAGCAGTACTTC
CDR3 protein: CSVGDSYEQYF

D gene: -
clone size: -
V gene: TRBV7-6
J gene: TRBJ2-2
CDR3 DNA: TGTGCCAGCAGCCCACAGGGAGACACCGGGGAGCTGTTTTTT
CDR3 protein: CASSPQGDTGELFF

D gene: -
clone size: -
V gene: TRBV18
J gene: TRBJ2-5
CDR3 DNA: TGTGCCAGCTCACCAGATGAGACCCAGTACTTC
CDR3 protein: CASSPDETQYF

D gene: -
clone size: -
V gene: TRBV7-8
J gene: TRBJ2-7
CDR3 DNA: TGTGCCAGCAGCTTTCGGGGCCAGCCCCACTACGAGCAGTACTTC
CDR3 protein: CASSFRGQPHYEQYF

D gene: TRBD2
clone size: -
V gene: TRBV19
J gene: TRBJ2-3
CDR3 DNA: TGTGCCAGTACCCGCGGGGGACCTAGCACAGATACGCAGTATTTT
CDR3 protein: CASTRGGPSTDTQYF

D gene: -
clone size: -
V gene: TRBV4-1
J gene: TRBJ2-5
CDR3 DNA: TGCGCCAGCAGCCAAGCAGGGGAGACCCAGTACTTC
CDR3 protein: CASSQAGETQYF

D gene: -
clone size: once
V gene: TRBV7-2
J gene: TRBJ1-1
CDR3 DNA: TGTGCCAGCAGCTTTACAGGAAACACTGAAGCTTTCTTT
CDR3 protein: CASSFTGNTEAFF

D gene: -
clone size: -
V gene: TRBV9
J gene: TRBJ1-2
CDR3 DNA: TGTGCCAGCAGCGGGGATCAGAGGGGCTACACCTTC
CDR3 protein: CASSGDQRGYTF

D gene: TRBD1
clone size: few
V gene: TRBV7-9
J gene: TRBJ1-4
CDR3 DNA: TGTGCCAGCAGCCGGGACAGGGCTGATGAAAAACTGTTTTTT
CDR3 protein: CASSRDRADEKLFF

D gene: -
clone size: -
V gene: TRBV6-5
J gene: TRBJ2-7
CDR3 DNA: TGTGCCAGCATACCCGACAGTAGTTCCTACGAGCAGTACTTC
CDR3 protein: CASIPDSSSYEQYF